Presented here are 10 T cell receptor beta chains from one specimen sequenced in a study of T cell clonality in common variable immunodeficiency. Data came from immunoSEQ multiplex PCR; TCRdb stores just in-frame clones and leaves some out. Altogether tens of thousands of clones were found in the sample, and no singletons occur. Sequencing input: peripheral blood mononuclear cells. These receptors all come from a person aged 18 to 70 in good health.

This clone has ten or more counts. Sequencing ends 3 residues short of the CDR3 end; the germline J gene provides the rest. The rearrangement uses TRBV6-1 and TRBJ1-2, with 7 bases lining up with TRBD1. V shed 0 bases and J 7 bases; nucleotides not matched to a gene: 20. Germline V gene sequence: CDR1 MNHNS, CDR2 SASEGT. The CDR3 loop spans 19 amino acids. CDR3 bases read: TGTGCCAGCAGTGAAGCCGGATCCGGGACAGCCCTTTTGGTCGGTGGC. Protein: CASSEAGSGTALLVGG. The full CDR3 sequence reads CASSEAGSGTALLVGGYTF.

On this clone itself: The CDR3 extends 3 residues past the end of the read, so its final part is completed from the germline J gene. The chain links TRBV6-2 or TRBV6-3 to TRBJ1-2; D unresolved. The V gene's germline CDR1 is MNHEY and CDR2 SVGEGT. This CDR3 contains 16 residues. CDR3 DNA, as far as it was read: TGTGCCAGCAGTTACCGAGCGGGAGGGCCAGTAGACGAC. Translating it yields CASSYRAGGPVDD. The entire CDR3 protein is CASSYRAGGPVDDYTF.

At least ten counts were recorded for this clone. The read terminates 3 residues ahead of where the CDR3 ends, so the germline J gene completes it. V and J are TRBV11-2 and TRBJ2-5; TRBD2 matches at 9 bases. Germline CDR1 SGHAT, CDR2 FQNNGV. This CDR3 contains 15 residues. Losses at the gene ends were 5 bases for V and 4 bases for J; bases not matched to a gene: 8. CDR3 protein: CASSQAGGRIETQYF. Incomplete CDR3 DNA: TGTGCCAGCAGCCAAGCGGGAGGACGGATAGAGACC.

This clone was picked up many times. The observed sequence ends 3 residues before the CDR3 terminus, with the missing tail filled in from the germline J gene. V gene TRBV20-1 combines with J gene TRBJ2-1, with 15 positions matching TRBD2. The V gene's germline CDR1 is DFQATT and CDR2 SNEGSKA (reference sequence). The CDR3 sequence is 15 residues long. Trimming took 5 bases from V and 4 from J; bases not matched to a gene: 3. The CDR3 bases that were read are TGCAGTGCTCCGGGGACTAGCGGGGGGTACAATGAG. The encoded protein is CSAPGTSGGYNE. The complete CDR3 reads CSAPGTSGGYNEQFF.

This clone was observed many times. The read is 3 residues too short to cover the CDR3 end, so that end is filled in from the germline J gene. The rearrangement links TRBV18 to TRBJ1-3; TRBD1 might be the D (6 bases). The CDR3 loop spans 14 amino acids. Germline V CDR1 and CDR2: KGHSH, LQKENI. V gave up 6 bases and J gave up 0 bases, with 9 bases separating them. The CDR3 sequence is CASSRDISGNTIYF. The part of the CDR3 DNA that was read is TGTGCCAGCTCTCGGGACATCTCTGGAAACACC.

Ten or more counts support this clone. The CDR3 end is not reached by the read, which stops 3 residues before it; the germline J gene fills it in. The chain is built from TRBV15 and TRBJ2-6, with a possible D match to TRBD1 (6 bases). The V gene lost 5 bases and the J gene lost 0 bases, with 8 bases spanning the gap. CDR1 is LNHNV, CDR2 YYDKDF, per germline (reference sequence). The CDR3 is 15 residues long. Here the CDR3 reads CATSSDSSGANVLTF. Incomplete CDR3 DNA: TGTGCCACCAGCTCGGACAGCTCTGGGGCCAACGTC.

This clone was observed many times. The CDR3 end is not reached by the read, which stops 3 residues before it; the germline J gene fills it in. The V call is TRBV6-1, the J call TRBJ2-2; 12 bases line up with TRBD2. The germline CDR1 and CDR2 sequences are MNHNS and SASEGT. CDR3 length: 16 amino acids. The V gene end was trimmed by 4 bases and the J gene end by 6 bases; junction bases not matched to a gene: 6. The sequenced part of the CDR3 DNA is TGTGCCAGCAGTGCCCTAGCGGGAGGGAAAGCCGGGGAG. This translates into CASSALAGGKAGE. In full, the CDR3 is CASSALAGGKAGELFF.

About this clone: The read halts 3 residues ahead of the CDR3 end, with the missing end drawn from the germline J gene. The chain is built from TRBV19 and TRBJ2-5, with TRBD1 matching over 7 bases. Germline CDR1 reads LNHDA; CDR2 reads SQIVND (reference sequence). The CDR3 extends over 18 amino acids. CDR3 DNA, as far as it was read: TGTGCCAGTGGACCCTACAGGGGTGGTAGCAGTGGGGCAGATACC. Translating gives CASGPYRGGSSGADT. The CDR3 in full is CASGPYRGGSSGADTQYF.

This clone was observed a few times. The part of the CDR3 DNA that was read is TGTGCCAGTAGTATACAGGGGAACACCGGGGAG. Protein sequence: CASSIQGNTGE. The entire CDR3 is CASSIQGNTGELFF. V usage is TRBV19 and J usage is TRBJ2-2; maybe TRBD1 (5 bases). The CDR3 end lies 3 residues beyond the end of the read and is filled in from the germline J gene. CDR1 and CDR2 from the germline V gene are LNHDA and SQIVND (reference sequence). Between the trimmed V and J ends, which lost 2 bases and 1 base, there was a span of 5 bases. The CDR3 extends over 14 amino acids.

This clone was recorded many times. Incomplete CDR3 DNA: TGCAGCGTAGAATACCTAGCGGGAGGCGGCTACAATGAG. Amino acids: CSVEYLAGGGYNE. The CDR3 reads in full as CSVEYLAGGGYNEQFF. The chain recombines TRBV29-1 with TRBJ2-1; 11 bases agree with TRBD2. Coverage ceases 3 residues before the CDR3 finishes, and the germline J gene fills in the end. This CDR3 comprises 16 residues. CDR1 is SQVTM and CDR2 is ANQGSEA in the germline V gene. Germline trimming cut 6 bases from V and 3 bases from J; bases unmatched to any gene: 10.